This T cell receptor (beta chain) was sequenced for a study of blood T cell repertoires in COVID-19. Across the whole study: In each case, the material was cDNA or gDNA derived from T cells, B-cell-depleted T cells, or PBMCs.

Clones were read by immunoSEQ multiplex PCR, and TCRdb kept only the in-frame ones, dropping some. Among 150,000 or so clones listed, 88% were seen once. The receptor was isolated from a man aged 60 to 75 with acute or convalescent COVID-19. Sample: peripheral blood.

The CDR3 here is CASSYTTGDGYTF. CDR3 sequence (DNA): TGTGCCAGCAGTTACACGACAGGAGATGGCTACACCTTC. V and J are TRBV6-5 and TRBJ1-2; a weak D match, TRBD1 (6 bases). The germline V and J ends were trimmed by 2 bases and 6 bases, with 10 bases remaining between them. The CDR3 is 13 residues long. Germline CDR1 and CDR2: MNHEY and SVGAGI.